These 14 T cell receptor beta chains were sequenced from one sample in a study of Tregs in tolerant kidney transplant recipients (dated by TCRdb to about 2019). Preparation of the library involved the immunoSEQ multiplex PCR assay. TCRdb re-hosts the immuneACCESS table, in-frame sequences only. Its copies lack some clones; in the studies checked, an unresolved V gene accounts for under half of them, and the cause for the rest is not known. The table for this sample lists roughly 250,000 clones; approximately 84% of them were counted only once. Roughly 0.67% of the sample comes from the top ten. Sequences were obtained from CD4+ T cells from blood. All receptors derive from a human donor in good health.

The V call is TRBV27, the J call TRBJ2-3; the D gene is possibly TRBD2 (5 bases). The CDR3 is 15 residues long. Germline V lookup: CDR1 MNHEY, CDR2 SMNVEV (reference sequence). Trimming removed 0 bases at V and 1 base at J, with 8 bases between. In DNA, the CDR3 is TGTGCCAGCAGTTTATCGAGGGTTCGCACAGATACGCAGTATTTT. Residues: CASSLSRVRTDTQYF.

This clone showed up just a few times. J is TRBJ2-2 and V is TRBV14; D uncertain. The CDR3 spans 14 residues. CDR1 and CDR2 (germline): SGHDN, FVKESK. The V end was cut by 6 bases, the J end by 0 bases, with 8 bases between. In DNA form, the CDR3 reads TGTGCCAGCAGACCGCTAGCGAACACCGGGGAGCTGTTTTTT. Encoded protein: CASRPLANTGELFF. Full variable domain (outside the CDR3, taken from reference TRBV14 and TRBJ2-2): EAGVTQFPSHSVIEKGQTVTLRCDPISGHDNLYWYRRVMGKEIKFLLHFVKESKQDESGMPNNRFLAERTGGTYSTLKVQPAELEDSGVYFCASRPLANTGELFFGEGSRLTVL.

This sequence joins TRBV10-3 and TRBJ1-6; the match to TRBD1 covers 9 bases. Germline V gives CDR1 ENHRY, CDR2 SYGVKD. The CDR3 has 14 amino acids. J gave up 7 bases and V 10 bases, and 8 bases lay outside the gene matches. The DNA for the CDR3 is TGTGCCACCAACCACGGGACAGGGAATTCACCCCTCCACTTT. Residues: CATNHGTGNSPLHF.

This clone was detected only a few times. The DNA for the CDR3 is TGTGCCAGCAGTGTACCTCAGGGTTCGGAGACCCAGTACTTC. Residues: CASSVPQGSETQYF. The chain has TRBV6-1 and TRBJ2-5, with D tentatively TRBD1 (5 bases). The CDR3 length is 14 residues. The germline V gene has CDR1 MNHNS and CDR2 SASEGT. Trimming cost V 4 bases and J 5 bases, with 14 bases left between them.

V gene TRBV6-5 combines with J gene TRBJ1-2; D not resolved. Trimming cost V 4 bases and J 8 bases, with 11 bases left between them. The CDR3 runs to 12 residues. CDR1 MNHEY and CDR2 SVGAGI come from the germline V gene. CDR3 residues: CASSFRHSGYTF. Written as DNA, the CDR3 is TGTGCCAGCAGTTTTAGACATTCCGGCTACACCTTC.

The V and J genes are TRBV5-6 and TRBJ2-7; unclear D gene. Germline V gene data show CDR1 as SGHDT and CDR2 as YYEEEE. V lost 4 bases and J 0 bases, leaving 8 bases between the germline ends. CDR3 length: 13 residues. This CDR3 is CASSLMHSYEQYF. The CDR3 bases are TGTGCCAGCAGCCTTATGCACTCCTACGAGCAGTACTTC.

J is TRBJ2-5 and V is TRBV25-1; D not resolved. The germline gives CDR1 MGHDK, CDR2 SYGVNS. Trimming left V 4 bases short and J 9 bases short, with 12 bases between. This CDR3 has 12 amino acids. CDR3 in amino acids: CASSALDWAQYF. CDR3 nucleotides: TGTGCCAGCAGTGCTCTTGACTGGGCCCAGTACTTC. The variable domain in full, with the rest retrieved from reference TRBV25-1 and TRBJ2-5, is EADIYQTPRYLVIGTGKKITLECSQTMGHDKMYWYQQDPGMELHLIHYSYGVNSTEKGDLSSESTVSRIRTEHFPLTLESARPSHTSQYLCASSALDWAQYFGPGTRLLVL.

The rearrangement joins TRBV5-6 to TRBJ2-3, with TRBD2 identical over 8 bases. This CDR3 is built from 17 residues. The germline CDR1 and CDR2 sequences are SGHDT and YYEEEE. J gave up 4 bases and V 5 bases, and 15 bases lay outside the gene matches. The CDR3 loop is CASRIIEWRGASDTQYF. CDR3 DNA: TGTGCCAGCAGAATTATTGAGTGGCGGGGGGCCTCAGATACGCAGTATTTT.

The V and J genes are TRBV19 and TRBJ1-6; possible D gene TRBD1, 5 bases. The CDR3 is made up of 18 amino acids. Germline-derived CDR1 and CDR2 are LNHDA and SQIVND (reference sequence). V lost 7 bases to trimming and J lost 0 bases, with 19 bases between them. The DNA for the CDR3 is TGTGCCAGTACCAAGATCGGGGACGGAAGCTCCTATAATTCACCCCTCCACTTT. Amino acid sequence: CASTKIGDGSSYNSPLHF.

This chain joins TRBV15 and TRBJ2-7; D not resolved. The germline V gene encodes CDR1 LNHNV and CDR2 YYDKDF (reference sequence). There are 14 residues in the CDR3. V dropped 5 bases and J dropped 2 bases, with 13 bases sitting between them. For the CDR3, the DNA is TGTGCCACCAGCCCTTGGGCGGCCCCCTACGAGCAGTACTTC. Protein: CATSPWAAPYEQYF.

This clone was seen more than once but under ten times. This chain uses TRBV11-3 with TRBJ2-7; 9 bases line up with TRBD2. The CDR3 covers 14 residues. After removal of 5 bases from V and 5 bases from J, the junction contained 7 bases not matched to a gene. Germline V gene sequence: CDR1 SGHNT, CDR2 YENEEA. The CDR3 nucleotides read TGTGCCAGCAGCAAGGGACTAGCCGCCAACGAGCAGTACTTC. Translated: CASSKGLAANEQYF.

The chain carries TRBV6-5 and TRBJ1-5; D remains unclear. Germline CDR1 and CDR2: MNHEY and SVGAGI. V was shortened by 0 bases and J by 5 bases, with 5 bases between the two germline ends. There are 13 residues in the CDR3. This CDR3 reads CASSYSRDQPQHF. The CDR3 coding sequence is TGTGCCAGCAGTTACTCGAGAGATCAGCCCCAGCATTTT.

This chain connects TRBV9 to TRBJ2-3, with D maybe TRBD2 (6 bases). V shed 3 bases and J shed 0 bases, with 14 bases lying between them. The CDR3 length is 16 residues. Germline CDR1 and CDR2: SGDLS and YYNGEE. CDR3 protein: CASSGRAGTSTDTQYF. In nucleotides, the CDR3 is TGTGCCAGCAGCGGCAGGGCCGGGACTAGCACAGATACGCAGTATTTT.

With respect to this clone: The same CDR3 is also encoded by other DNA sequences in this sample. The V gene is TRBV7-9, the J gene TRBJ1-2; TRBD1 matches at 8 bases. The CDR3 is 15 amino acids. Germline V gives CDR1 SEHNR, CDR2 FQNEAQ (reference sequence). J gave up 4 bases and V 5 bases, and 9 bases lay outside the gene matches. This chain's CDR3 is CASSPRTGYGYGYTF. CDR3 DNA sequence: TGTGCCAGCAGCCCGAGGACAGGGTACGGCTATGGCTACACCTTC. The whole variable domain, remainder taken from reference TRBV7-9 and TRBJ1-2, is DTGVSQNPRHKITKRGQNVTFRCDPISEHNRLYWYRQTLGQGPEFLTYFQNEAQLEKSRLLSDRFSAERPKGSFSTLEIQRTEQGDSAMYLCASSPRTGYGYGYTFGSGTRLTVV.